The T cell receptor beta chain described here comes from a study of blood T cell repertoires in COVID-19. In the study overall: Researchers got acute and convalescent COVID-19 samples from the United States, Italy and Spain.

Patients in Seattle were enrolled during active infection, then followed longitudinally. Germline CDR1 SGDLS, CDR2 YYNGEE. Trimming shortened V by 4 bases and J by 2 bases, and 15 bases separated the two germline ends. The CDR3 is 15 residues long. In the original workflow: Estimates of nucleated cell counts were drawn from the amplification of reference gene primers. Using immunoSEQ multiplex PCR, the repertoire was profiled, and TCRdb retains in-frame clones only, with some absent. V and J calls and clone size follow that table, whereas D and trimming were derived from the DNA. Of 200,000 to 250,000 clones listed, over 80% are singletons.

The sample was peripheral blood. The source is a man younger than 40 with COVID-19, enrolled during active disease. The chain joins TRBV9 to TRBJ1-1; unclear D gene. CDR3 nucleotide sequence: TGTGCCAGCAGCCCCCGCAACAGCTTAAACACTGAAGCTTTCTTT. This encodes CASSPRNSLNTEAFF.